This T cell receptor beta chain is from a study of blood T cell repertoires in COVID-19. As for the study in general: Samples representing acute and convalescent COVID-19 were sourced from the United States, Italy and Spain. Sources were T cells, B-cell-depleted T cells, or PBMCs; the material itself was cDNA or gDNA.

Per the original data handling: Amplification of reference gene primers was used by the study to estimate nucleated cell counts. This table comes from immunoSEQ multiplex PCR, and its TCRdb copy is limited to in-frame clones, with some not included. V and J calls and clone size are copied from that table; D and trimming were computed from the DNA. Among about 190,000 clones listed, around 80% were seen once. CDR1 and CDR2 (germline): SNHLY, FYNNEI. This CDR3 contains 14 residues. V was clipped by 4 bases and J by 3 bases, with 12 bases between them. The J gene is TRBJ1-1, the V gene TRBV2; tentatively, D is TRBD1 (6 bases). Sequencing was done on a sample of peripheral blood. This clonotype was obtained from a man between 60 and 75 years old with acute or convalescent COVID-19. CDR3 protein: CASSVQGRDTEAFF. The CDR3 nucleotides read TGTGCCAGCAGTGTTCAGGGGAGGGACACTGAAGCTTTCTTT.